A selection of T cell receptor beta chains follows, all from one sample in a study of Ad26.COV2.S vaccination and SARS-CoV-2 variants. The protocol was immunoSEQ multiplex PCR, while the TCRdb copy is restricted to in-frame clones and leaves out a portion. The table lists about 480,000 clones, roughly 89% of them singletons. The input for sequencing was peripheral blood, taken in a trial of Ad26.COV2.S vaccine versus placebo. These receptors were obtained from a person aged 18-65 years who received the Ad26.COV2.S COVID-19 vaccine or a placebo. Each CDR3 is given with its conserved first and last residue. Fields, in order: V gene, clone size, D gene, J gene, CDR3 protein, CDR3 DNA. D genes are given only for firm matches. Not all rows give a size; the values are once, few, many and, for expanded clones, a class.

>TRBV5-1|-|-|TRBJ1-1
CASSLGVAGSTEAFF
TGCGCCAGCAGCTTGGGGGTTGCGGGGTCGACTGAAGCTTTCTTT
>TRBV28|-|TRBD2|TRBJ2-5
CASSPRLRGRQTQYF
TGTGCCAGCAGTCCCCGGCTCCGCGGGAGGCAGACCCAGTACTTC
>TRBV9|-|-|TRBJ2-7
CASSALEVGSYEQYF
TGTGCCAGCAGCGCCCTTGAGGTCGGCTCCTACGAGCAGTACTTC
>TRBV6-2/TRBV6-3|-|TRBD2|TRBJ2-2
CASSYSYNVPSGIRTGELFF
TGTGCCAGCAGTTACTCCTATAACGTCCCTAGCGGGATTCGCACCGGGGAGCTGTTTTTT
>TRBV30|-|-|TRBJ1-6
CAWSVLAPLHF
TGTGCCTGGAGTGTACTCGCGCCCCTCCACTTT
>TRBV7-9|few|-|TRBJ1-2
CASSSGQQNGYTF
TGTGCCAGCAGCTCAGGACAGCAGAATGGCTACACCTTC
>TRBV2|-|TRBD2|TRBJ2-3
CAEAAGATDTQYF
TGTGCCGAAGCGGCGGGAGCCACAGATACGCAGTATTTT
>TRBV7-9|-|TRBD2|TRBJ2-1
CASSLELPLAGVGQFF
TGTGCCAGCAGCTTAGAGCTACCTCTAGCGGGAGTGGGGCAGTTCTTC
>TRBV14|-|-|TRBJ2-1
CASSQVLGNEQFF
TGTGCCAGCAGCCAGGTATTGGGGAATGAGCAGTTCTTC
>TRBV9|-|-|TRBJ2-1
CASSVSGVSSYNEQFF
TGTGCCAGCAGCGTAAGCGGCGTGAGCTCCTACAATGAGCAGTTCTTC
>TRBV11-3|-|-|TRBJ2-3
CASSLEAADTQYF
TGTGCCAGCAGCTTAGAGGCTGCAGATACGCAGTATTTT
>TRBV28|-|TRBD1|TRBJ1-5
CASLKTGTGGNQPQHF
TGTGCCAGCTTAAAGACCGGGACAGGGGGCAATCAGCCCCAGCATTTT
>TRBV14|once|TRBD2|TRBJ2-7
CASRLAGGSYEQYF
TGTGCCAGCAGGTTAGCGGGAGGTTCCTACGAGCAGTACTTC
>TRBV7-2|-|-|TRBJ1-1
CASSLGTRVVGTEAFF
TGTGCCAGCAGCTTAGGAACCAGGGTCGTCGGCACTGAAGCTTTCTTT
>TRBV5-1|-|TRBD2|TRBJ2-1
CARLAESSYNEQFF
TGCGCCAGACTAGCGGAGAGCTCCTACAATGAGCAGTTCTTC
>TRBV4-2|once|-|TRBJ1-1
CASSQESQVTEAFF
TGTGCCAGCAGCCAAGAAAGTCAGGTGACTGAAGCTTTCTTT
>TRBV7-8|-|TRBD1|TRBJ1-1
CASRSGTGVTEAFF
TGTGCCAGCAGGTCCGGGACAGGGGTCACTGAAGCTTTCTTT
>TRBV18|-|TRBD1|TRBJ2-3
CASSPPGTGSRTDTQYF
TGTGCCAGCTCACCACCCGGGACAGGCAGTCGCACAGATACGCAGTATTTT
>TRBV21-1|once|-|TRBJ1-6
CASSKSSGTEGSPLHF
TGTGCCAGCAGCAAATCTTCCGGGACAGAGGGTTCACCCCTCCACTTT